One and the same sample provided the 20 T cell receptor beta chains below, sequenced in a study of naive and memory T cell subsets. Their antigens are not known. Two oligonucleotides, mixed equimolar, formed the beta constant-region primer covering TRBC1 and TRBC2. The ligated cDNA underwent four PCR rounds using SP2 and nested alpha and beta constant-region primers. TCRdb reprocessed the UMI-ligation and nested PCR reads via MiXCR and lists one record per CDR3 protein. The sample consists of about 99,000 distinct CDR3 sequences, about 15% of them appearing once. The study's findings and limits: Possibly reflecting memory cells re-expressing CD45RA, a few larger clonotypes occurred in naive repertoires, especially CD8.

The material sequenced was naive CD8+ T cells from blood. These receptors were taken from a human donor in good health.

This clonotype was observed a few times. The rearrangement uses TRBV29-1 and TRBJ2-1, with 15 bases fitting TRBD2. Per germline, CDR1 SQVTM and CDR2 ANQGSEA. V dropped 3 bases and J dropped 7; count of bases not matched to a gene: 1. The CDR3 consists of 14 residues. This chain's CDR3 is CSVDGTSGGNEQFF. CDR3 sequence (DNA): TGCAGCGTTGATGGGACTAGCGGGGGGAATGAGCAGTTCTTC.

This clonotype was found many times. The chain uses TRBV29-1 and TRBJ2-1, with TRBD2 identical over 7 bases. The ends lost 2 bases at V and 9 bases at J; junction bases unmatched: 10. Per the germline V gene, CDR1 is SQVTM and CDR2 is ANQGSEA. This CDR3 is 14 amino acids long. The CDR3: CSVELAGVILEQFF. CDR3 coding DNA: TGCAGCGTTGAACTGGCGGGAGTGATTCTTGAGCAGTTCTTC.

This clonotype was recorded once. The chain has TRBV7-3 and TRBJ2-7; D gene unclear. CDR3 length: 14 amino acids. Germline assignment: CDR1 SGHTA and CDR2 FQGTGA. The V end was cut by 3 bases, the J end by 0 bases, with 9 bases between. In DNA form, the CDR3 reads TGTGCCAGCAGCTTGTCAGCGATCTCCTACGAGCAGTACTTC. It specifies CASSLSAISYEQYF.

On this clonotype: Germline and junction disagree at one end, which may indicate a read error. The chain employs TRBV6-2 or TRBV6-3 and TRBJ2-1; D ambiguous. The CDR3 covers 13 residues. Germline CDR1 and CDR2: MNHEY and SVGEGT. CDR3 DNA: TGTGCCAGCAGTCACTCCCAGGTCAATGAGCAGTTCTTC. Its translation: CASSHSQVNEQFF.

The gene calls are TRBV7-2 and TRBJ2-7; unclear D gene. Deletions cut 1 base from V and 2 bases from J, with 9 bases between. CDR1 and CDR2 (germline): SGHTA, FQGNSA. This CDR3 spans 14 amino acids. The CDR3 loop is CASSLVGKTYEQYF. In DNA form, the CDR3 reads TGTGCCAGCAGCTTAGTGGGGAAAACCTACGAGCAGTACTTC.

Ten or more counts support this clonotype. The gene calls are TRBV10-3 and TRBJ1-2; D not resolved. This CDR3 is built from 17 residues. CDR1 and CDR2 (germline): ENHRY, SYGVKD. V lost 4 bases to trimming and J lost 3 bases, with 21 bases between them. CDR3 in amino acids: CAISGDPIGSSDYGYTF. For the CDR3, the DNA is TGTGCCATCAGTGGCGACCCCATTGGGTCTTCGGACTATGGCTACACCTTC.

Concerning this clonotype itself: A much larger clone is a single base away; this may be a read error. V is TRBV9 and J is TRBJ2-4, with D unclear. CDR1 is SGDLS, CDR2 YYNGEE, per germline. This CDR3 is 15 amino acids long. The CDR3, as DNA: TGTGACAGCAGCGTAGGTGGCGTAGCCAAAAACATTCAGTACTTC. This sequence encodes CDSSVGGVAKNIQYF.

This chain connects TRBV29-1 to TRBJ2-7; 10 nucleotides agree with TRBD1. J lost 5 bases, V lost 1 base, and 11 bases had no gene match. The V gene's germline CDR1 is SQVTM and CDR2 ANQGSEA. This CDR3 region has 16 residues. CDR3: CSVEVPAGTGEDEQYF. CDR3 in DNA: TGCAGCGTTGAAGTTCCAGCCGGGACAGGGGAGGACGAGCAGTACTTC.

The chain employs TRBV12-3 or TRBV12-4 and TRBJ1-3; D ambiguous. V shed 3 bases and J shed 0 bases, with 12 bases lying between them. The CDR3 runs to 16 residues. As DNA, the CDR3 is TGTGCCAGCAGTTTTCCCCAAATCTACTCTGGAAACACCATATATTTT. Amino acids: CASSFPQIYSGNTIYF.

In nucleotides, the CDR3 is TGTGCCAGCAGTCCAAAGCTCGGTGTGCCCGGGGAGCTGTTTTTT. Protein: CASSPKLGVPGELFF. The chain has TRBV6-6 and TRBJ2-2; D is undetermined. The CDR3 loop spans 15 amino acids. Germline V lookup: CDR1 MNHNY, CDR2 SVGAGI (reference sequence). V was cut by 5 bases and J by 6 bases, with 16 bases left in between.

This clonotype was observed a handful of times. The rearrangement links TRBV15 to TRBJ1-1; TRBD1 aligns across 9 bases. Germline V gene data show CDR1 as LNHNV and CDR2 as YYDKDF (reference sequence). With V trimmed by 5 bases and J by 3 bases, 1 base remained unmatched. The CDR3 contains 13 residues. CDR3 residues: CATSDRGDTEAFF. The CDR3 bases are TGTGCCACCAGCGACAGGGGGGACACTGAAGCTTTCTTT. The full variable domain, in which reference TRBV15 and TRBJ1-1 provide the parts outside the CDR3, is DAMVIQNPRYQVTQFGKPVTLSCSQTLNHNVMYWYQQKSSQAPKLLFHYYDKDFNNEADTPDNFQSRRPNTSFCFLDIRSPGLGDTAMYLCATSDRGDTEAFFGQGTRLTVV.

The rearrangement joins TRBV5-4 to TRBJ1-2; D possibly corresponds to TRBD1 (6 bases). Germline V gene sequence: CDR1 SGHNT, CDR2 YYREEE (reference sequence). Trimming removed 4 bases at V and 4 bases at J, with 17 bases between. The CDR3 sequence is 15 residues long. The CDR3 nucleotides read TGTGCCAGCAGCCCCGGGACATTGGGGACCTATGGCTACACCTTC. Its translation: CASSPGTLGTYGYTF.

The chain is built from TRBV12-3 or TRBV12-4 and TRBJ2-2, with TRBD1 matching 7 bases. The CDR3 is 15 amino acids. V was clipped by 8 bases and J by 5 bases; unmatched bases: 11. The CDR3 DNA reads TGTGCCAGCTTCCCCAGGGGGATGTGGACCGGGGAGCTGTTTTTT. It is translated as CASFPRGMWTGELFF.

This chain links TRBV3-1 with TRBJ1-5; D uncertain. Trimming stripped 1 base from V and 5 bases from J, with 9 bases between. Germline V gene lookup returns CDR1 LGHDT and CDR2 YNNKEL (reference sequence). This CDR3 is 14 amino acids long. CDR3 DNA sequence: TGTGCCAGCAGCCAAGGGCAGTCATATCAGCCCCAGCATTTT. It is translated as CASSQGQSYQPQHF.

The V and J genes are TRBV7-9 and TRBJ2-7, with D hard to call. The CDR3 covers 12 residues. With 5 bases removed from V and 5 bases from J, the gap between germline ends came to 10 bases. The germline gives CDR1 SEHNR, CDR2 FQNEAQ (reference sequence). CDR3 region: CASSPGSDEQYF. The CDR3 DNA reads TGTGCCAGCAGCCCAGGCTCGGACGAGCAGTACTTC.

This clonotype was counted a few times. V and J are TRBV27 and TRBJ2-7; 10 nucleotides match TRBD1. With 7 bases clipped from V and 7 bases from J, the junction kept 10 bases outside the gene matches. The CDR3 has 14 residues. Germline values: CDR1 MNHEY, CDR2 SMNVEV (reference sequence). CDR3: CASMVGQGLGEQYF. CDR3 DNA sequence: TGTGCCAGCATGGTGGGACAGGGGCTGGGGGAGCAGTACTTC.

This clonotype was picked up many times. The rearrangement links TRBV4-3 to TRBJ2-3, with 8 bases fitting TRBD1. The CDR3 extends over 16 amino acids. V shed 3 bases and J 2 bases; nucleotides not matched to a gene: 7. The V gene's germline CDR1 is LGHNA and CDR2 YSLEER. CDR3 loop: CASSHTYQGATDTQYF. As DNA, the CDR3 is TGCGCCAGCAGCCACACGTACCAGGGGGCCACAGATACGCAGTATTTT.

This sequence joins TRBV12-3 or TRBV12-4 and TRBJ2-3; D is undetermined. The V and J ends lost 3 bases and 5 bases respectively, with 9 bases between them. This CDR3 has 13 amino acids. The CDR3 coding sequence is TGTGCCAGCAGTTTTCAAGCTGGAGATACGCAGTATTTT. Its translation: CASSFQAGDTQYF.

CDR3 region: CASSSSALQYF. CDR3 DNA: TGTGCCAGCAGTTCATCCGCCCTGCAGTACTTC. The chain links TRBV28 to TRBJ2-7, with unresolved D. V dropped 4 bases and J dropped 9 bases, with 10 bases sitting between them. The CDR3 sequence is 11 residues long. Germline CDR1 reads MDHEN; CDR2 reads SYDVKM.

There are a few counts of this clonotype. V usage is TRBV7-3 and J usage is TRBJ2-1; TRBD2 matches at 9 bases. CDR3 size: 17 residues. V was clipped by 2 bases and J by 4 bases; unmatched bases: 9. Germline V gives CDR1 SGHTA, CDR2 FQGTGA. As DNA, the CDR3 is TGTGCCAGCAGCTTAGGGTCTAGCGGGACTCTTTACAATGAGCAGTTCTTC. It codes for CASSLGSSGTLYNEQFF.